This T cell receptor beta chain appears in the sequencing data of a study of ipilimumab plus nivolumab after autologous stem cell transplantation (dated by TCRdb to the early 2020s). Background on the whole study: Trial patients received a median of about 5 ipilimumab doses and roughly eight nivolumab doses. The DLBCL cohort included primary refractory and relapsed disease, with 18-month progression-free survival of approximately 83% and 30% respectively. The trial enrolled patients with high-risk diffuse large B cell lymphoma, mature T cell lymphoma, or multiple myeloma undergoing autologous transplant. The intent-to-treat population of the trial was made up of a few dozen patients. Here is what the overall study found, with its caveats: Combined checkpoint inhibition appeared tolerable as post-transplant consolidation, according to the authors' conclusion. The authors stated that profiles of the T cell receptor repertoire, regulatory T cell phenotype and gut microbiota provided a biologic rationale for studying this approach further.

Library preparation was by the immunoSEQ multiplex PCR assay. This immuneACCESS table, as held by TCRdb, lists in-frame sequences with V and J called but not all clones. Of the missing ones, under half trace to an unresolved V gene in checked studies; the others have no known cause. This sample comprises about 22,000 clones, 70% to 80% of them detected only once. The ten largest clones represent over 15% of the sample. Regarding this clone: It has no known antigen specificity. One base away there is no much larger clone; base qualities are not given.

Reading the germline V gene gives CDR1 SGHRS and CDR2 YFSETQ. V is pared back by 4 bases and J by 2 bases, with 3 bases lying between the germline termini. Including cysteine and phenylalanine, the CDR3 has 12 amino acids. The DNA shown is the 36-base CDR3, in frame from base 1. Checkpoint therapy began 14 to 28 days after autologous transplant, with ipilimumab given at 1 mg/kg intravenously on day 1 of selected weeks. Nivolumab was given at 3 mg/kg intravenously on day 1 of weeks 1, 4, 7, 10, and every two weeks through week 26. This Phase Ib clinical trial tested ipilimumab plus nivolumab, a combined checkpoint inhibition, as consolidation after autologous stem cell transplantation.

Here the chain combines TRBV5-1 and TRBJ2-2, with the D gene not clear enough to name. Sequencing used PBMCs, obtained in a trial of ipilimumab plus nivolumab as post-transplant consolidation. This TCR was sampled from a male donor with diffuse large B-cell lymphoma. This receptor has the CDR3 CASSQNTGELFF. The bases are TGCGCCAGCAGCCAAAACACCGGGGAGCTGTTTTTT. Full variable domain (CDR3 extended with the reference TRBV5-1 and TRBJ2-2 proteins): KAGVTQTPRYLIKTRGQQVTLSCSPISGHRSVSWYQQTPGQGLQFLFEYFSETQRNKGNFPGRFSGRQFSNSRSEMNVSTLELGDSALYLCASSQNTGELFFGEGSRLTVL.